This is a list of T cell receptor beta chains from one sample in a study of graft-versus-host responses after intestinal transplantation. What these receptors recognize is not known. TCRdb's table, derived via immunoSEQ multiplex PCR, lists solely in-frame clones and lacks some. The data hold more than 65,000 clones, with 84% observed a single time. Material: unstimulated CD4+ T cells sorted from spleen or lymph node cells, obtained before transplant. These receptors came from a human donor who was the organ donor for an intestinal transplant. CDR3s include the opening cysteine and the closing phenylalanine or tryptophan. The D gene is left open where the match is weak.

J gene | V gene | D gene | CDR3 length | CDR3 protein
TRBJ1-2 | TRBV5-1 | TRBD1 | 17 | CASSLLLVGTGSNGYTF
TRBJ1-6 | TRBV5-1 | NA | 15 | CASSSMDSRNSPLHF
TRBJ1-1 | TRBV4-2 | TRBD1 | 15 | CASSPSTGANTEAFF
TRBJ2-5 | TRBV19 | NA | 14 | CASSLGGQQETQYF
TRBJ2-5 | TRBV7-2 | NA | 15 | CASSKARTAQETQYF
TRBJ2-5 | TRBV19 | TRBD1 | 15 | CASSIVTGRQETQYF
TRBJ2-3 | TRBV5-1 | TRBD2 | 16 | CASSLLRAGESDTQYF
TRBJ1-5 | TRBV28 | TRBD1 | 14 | CASTLGQVNQPQHF
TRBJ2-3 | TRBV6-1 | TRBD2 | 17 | CASSEIRLAGYKDTQYF
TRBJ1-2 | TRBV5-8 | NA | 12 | CASSFSSVGYTF
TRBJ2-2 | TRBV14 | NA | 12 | CASSRHTGELFF
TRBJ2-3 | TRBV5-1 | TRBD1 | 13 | CASTRDRGDTQYF
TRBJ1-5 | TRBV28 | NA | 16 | CASIRGGARGNQPQHF
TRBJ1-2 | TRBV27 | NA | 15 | CASSLSGQPNYGYTF
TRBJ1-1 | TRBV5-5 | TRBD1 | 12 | CASSSTGIEAFF
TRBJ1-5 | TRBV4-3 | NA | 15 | CASSRTREGNQPQHF
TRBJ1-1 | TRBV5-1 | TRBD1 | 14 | CASSRDRLNTEAFF
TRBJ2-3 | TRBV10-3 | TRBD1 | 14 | CAIATGLSTDTQYF
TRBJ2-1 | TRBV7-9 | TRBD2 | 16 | CASSLGPRTSELEQFF
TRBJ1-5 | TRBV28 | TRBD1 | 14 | CASRRQGLNQPQHF
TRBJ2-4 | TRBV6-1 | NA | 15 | CASSEERVAKNIQYF
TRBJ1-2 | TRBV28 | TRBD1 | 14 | CASSSDRGNYGYTF
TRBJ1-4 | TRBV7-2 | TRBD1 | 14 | CASSARQGPEKLFF
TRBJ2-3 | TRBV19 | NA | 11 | CASSLTDTQYF
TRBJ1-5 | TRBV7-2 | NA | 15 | CASSLSGVRNQPQHF
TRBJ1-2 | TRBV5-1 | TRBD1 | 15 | CASSLRATGDYGYTF
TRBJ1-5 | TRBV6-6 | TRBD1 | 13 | CASIQGAGQPQHF
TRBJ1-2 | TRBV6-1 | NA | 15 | CASRLLKTGNYGYTF
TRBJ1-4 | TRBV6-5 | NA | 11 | CASSYSGVLFF
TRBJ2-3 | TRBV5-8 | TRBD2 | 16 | CASSRGSGEFTDTQYF
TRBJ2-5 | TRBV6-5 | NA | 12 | CASTPPRGTQYF
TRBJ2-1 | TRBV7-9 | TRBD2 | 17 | CASSFGGLAGVHNEQFF
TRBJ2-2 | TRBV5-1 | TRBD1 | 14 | CASSPDRARGELFF
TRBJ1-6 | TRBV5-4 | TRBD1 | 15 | CASSLLTGSRSPLHF
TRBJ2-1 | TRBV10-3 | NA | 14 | CAIRGREDYNEQFF
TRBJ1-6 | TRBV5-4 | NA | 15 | CASSFLQERNSPLHF
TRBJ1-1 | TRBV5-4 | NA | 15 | CASSTAIPPGTEAFF
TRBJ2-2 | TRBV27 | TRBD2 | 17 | CASSLGRASGVSGELFF
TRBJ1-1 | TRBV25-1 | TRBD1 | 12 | CASSATGGAFFF
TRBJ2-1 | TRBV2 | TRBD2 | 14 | CATKLAGVINEQFF
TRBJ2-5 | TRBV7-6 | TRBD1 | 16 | CASSLSGGGLGETQYF
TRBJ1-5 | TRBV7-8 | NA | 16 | CASSLGAVGGNQPQHF
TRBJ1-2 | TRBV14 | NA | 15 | CASSPQTARNYGYTF
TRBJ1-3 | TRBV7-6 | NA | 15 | CASSTIAAGGNTIYF
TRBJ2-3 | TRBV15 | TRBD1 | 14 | CATSPWQGAVTQYF
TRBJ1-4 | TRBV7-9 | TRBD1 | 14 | CASSFDRGGEKLFF
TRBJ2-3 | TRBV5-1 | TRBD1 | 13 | CASSEGQQDTQYF
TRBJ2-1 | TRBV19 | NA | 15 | CASSIEWSREGEQFF
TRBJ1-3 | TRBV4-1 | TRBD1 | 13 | CASSQGTGDTIYF
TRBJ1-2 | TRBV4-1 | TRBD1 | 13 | CASSQPGQSGYTF
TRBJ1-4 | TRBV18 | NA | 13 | CASSFQSREKLFF
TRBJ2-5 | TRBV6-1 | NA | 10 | CASSEETQYF
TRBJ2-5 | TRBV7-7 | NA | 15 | CASSLKGGTQGTQYF
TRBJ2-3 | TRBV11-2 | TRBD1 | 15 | CASSRTGGGTDTQYF
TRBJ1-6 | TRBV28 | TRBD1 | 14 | CASSAGQANSPLHF
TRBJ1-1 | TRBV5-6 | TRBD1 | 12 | CASSLERGQAFF
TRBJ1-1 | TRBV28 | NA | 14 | CASSTPGRNTEAFF
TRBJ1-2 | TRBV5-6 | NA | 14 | CASSLSGGAYGYTF
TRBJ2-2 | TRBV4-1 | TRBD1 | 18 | CASSPYRQQGALGGELFF
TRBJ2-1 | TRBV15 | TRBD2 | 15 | CATSRVLAGHNEQFF